This entry lists 10 T cell receptor beta chains sequenced from one sample in a study of blood T cells in healthy people across ages. It was with a sample-barcoded 5' primer and a J-beta primer mix that a second PCR of about 6 to 11 cycles was run. TCRdb used MiXCR to reprocess the 5' RACE reads, holding one entry per CDR3 protein. The sample lists some 890,000 distinct CDR3 sequences, just under 30% occurring once. A further study also used this sample, focusing on T cells of mothers and their children.

The sequencing input was blood. These receptors were collected from a woman aged 40 to 50 in good health.

The rearrangement uses TRBV6-4 and TRBJ2-1, with 10 bases aligning to TRBD1. Trimming took 6 bases from V and 4 from J; bases not matched to a gene: 3. Germline assignment: CDR1 MRHNA and CDR2 SNTAGT. This CDR3 comprises 14 residues. The CDR3 here is CASREGQGYNEQFF. The CDR3 bases are TGTGCCAGCAGGGAGGGACAGGGGTACAATGAGCAGTTCTTC.

The chain recombines TRBV28 with TRBJ2-1, with D maybe TRBD2 (5 bases). V was pared by 8 bases and J by 0 bases, with 14 bases between. The CDR3 is 15 amino acids. Germline V gives CDR1 MDHEN, CDR2 SYDVKM. CDR3 loop: CASLERGRSYNEQFF. CDR3 bases: TGTGCCAGCTTAGAACGAGGGCGCTCCTACAATGAGCAGTTCTTC.

On this clonotype: The junction and the germline gene differ at one end; a read error may be behind it. The rearrangement links TRBV18 to TRBJ2-7, with a weak D call TRBD1 (5 bases). This CDR3 contains 17 residues. CDR1 is KGHSH, CDR2 LQKENI, per germline. CDR3 nucleotides: TGTACCAGCTCACCGGCTCCGACGTTAAGGGGAAACTACGAGCAGTACTTC. It yields the protein CTSSPAPTLRGNYEQYF.

This clonotype was observed at least ten times. The chain links TRBV27 to TRBJ2-7, with D possibly being TRBD1 (8 bases). CDR1 and CDR2 from the germline V gene are MNHEY and SMNVEV (reference sequence). V gave up 5 bases and J gave up 4 bases, with 12 bases separating them. This CDR3 spans 13 amino acids. The CDR3: CASSLQGGYEQYF. CDR3 coding DNA: TGTGCCAGCAGTCTACAGGGGGGGTACGAGCAGTACTTC.

The table lists this clonotype with a few counts. The chain couples TRBV10-3 to TRBJ2-5; 7 bases match TRBD2. With 2 bases clipped from V and 5 bases from J, the junction kept 8 bases outside the gene matches. Per germline, CDR1 ENHRY and CDR2 SYGVKD. The CDR3 has 15 residues. Written as DNA, the CDR3 is TGTGCCATCAGTGAGACAATACTAGCGTGGGAGACCCAGTACTTC. Translating gives CAISETILAWETQYF.

About this clonotype: A read error may be the cause here, since a much bigger clone is one base away. The rearrangement joins TRBV12-3 or TRBV12-4 to TRBJ1-6; 10 nucleotides agree with TRBD1. The CDR3 sequence is 16 residues long. The CDR3 DNA reads TGTACCAGCAGTCAAGACAGGGGGCGCGGTAGTTCACCCCTCCACTTT. This encodes CTSSQDRGRGSSPLHF.

The chain joins TRBV6-6 to TRBJ1-2; D not certain. The germline V gene encodes CDR1 MNHNY and CDR2 SVGAGI (reference sequence). Trimming pared 7 bases from V and 4 bases from J, leaving 13 bases between. The CDR3 loop spans 13 amino acids. The chain's CDR3 is CASTMDGTYGYTF. The CDR3 DNA sequence: TGTGCCAGCACCATGGACGGAACCTATGGCTACACCTTC.

The chain couples TRBV20-1 to TRBJ2-3; D remains ambiguous. From germline, CDR1 is DFQATT and CDR2 SNEGSKA (reference sequence). The CDR3 sequence is 12 residues long. The V end was cut by 2 bases, the J end by 6 bases, with 9 bases between. The CDR3 is CSARSDLDTQYF. The CDR3 DNA follows: TGCAGTGCTAGATCCGATTTGGATACGCAGTATTTT.

This rearrangement joins TRBV7-9 to TRBJ2-1; D might be TRBD2 (5 bases). This CDR3 has 14 amino acids. Trimming took 5 bases from V and 5 from J, leaving 13 bases between them. CDR1 is SEHNR, CDR2 FQNEAQ, per germline (reference sequence). CDR3 in DNA: TGTGCCAGCAGCATTGGACTCCCGAACAATGAGCAGTTCTTC. Its translation: CASSIGLPNNEQFF.

This clonotype occurred many times. The chain carries TRBV6-1 and TRBJ1-1; the match to TRBD1 covers 12 bases. The CDR3 is 17 residues long. CDR1 is MNHNS, CDR2 SASEGT, per germline. The trim removed 6 bases at V and 5 bases at J, leaving 13 bases unmatched. CDR3 amino acids: CASRMNPGQGASTEAFF. The CDR3, as DNA: TGTGCCAGCAGGATGAACCCGGGACAGGGGGCGAGTACTGAAGCTTTCTTT.